This TCR beta chain was captured in a study of OX40 agonist ivuxolimab in advanced cancers. Looking at the study overall: Ivuxolimab, which targeted the costimulatory receptor OX40 (CD134), was an agonistic, fully human IgG2 monoclonal antibody. Intravenous ivuxolimab was administered to patients every 2 weeks at six dose levels: 0.01, 0.1, 0.3, 1.5, 3 and 10 mg/kg. Of the roughly 51 patients in dose escalation, some 20 had hepatocellular carcinoma, some 15 had melanoma, 9 had renal cell carcinoma and 9 had head and neck cancer. In the dose-escalation cohort, roughly 80% of patients were male, and the mean age was about 55 years, with a range of about 23 to 85. Prior anti-PD-1, anti-PD-L1 or anti-CTLA-4 therapy was permitted, and checkpoint inhibitors had been received by around 40% of dose-escalation patients. Partial responses occurred in three dose-escalation patients: two with cutaneous melanoma and one with hepatocellular carcinoma. The purpose of peripheral TCRbeta sequencing was to test whether ivuxolimab changed TCR sequence diversity and led to clonal T-cell expansion. The paper describes the monotherapy dose-escalation part (N = 52 patients) of the phase I trial of ivuxolimab. General study outcomes and caveats: Antigen specificity was not determined for the clonally expanded peripheral T cells. After ivuxolimab, CD8+ T cells had more expanded clones than CD4+ T cells on average. Low levels of normalized T-cell clonal expansion were also shown by some nonresponding patients. Partial responders in the 0.1-3.0 mg/kg groups had among the lowest normalized peripheral clonal expansion, especially among CD8+ T cells. At doses from 0.1 to 3.0 mg/kg, clonal expansion was seen in both CD4+ and CD8+ blood T cells between baseline and week 6.

The germline V gene supplies CDR1 SGDLS and CDR2 YYNGEE. From cysteine to phenylalanine, the CDR3 is 16 amino acids long. Only the CDR3 DNA is retained, 48 bases long and in frame from the first base. V loses 0 bases, J loses 6 bases, and the germline ends lie 17 bases apart. Genomic DNA was extracted from sorted cells for sequencing of the TCRbeta CDR3 region. The immunoSEQ Assay was used for sequencing of TCRbeta CDR3 regions. In its TCRdb copy, this immuneACCESS table keeps in-frame sequences only and misses some clones. Where compared with another copy, unresolved V genes explain less than half of these, and the others have no known cause. Recorded for this sample are some 60,000 clones; around 88% of them occurred a single time. The ten biggest clones cover about 13% of the sample. Remarks on this clone: Its recognized antigen is unknown. Base-call qualities are not available, and no considerably larger clone is one nucleotide away.

Patients with autoimmune disease history or receiving systemic immunosuppression were excluded from the trial. In every dose cohort, peripheral blood was drawn for TCR sequencing at baseline, cycle 4 day 1, and cycle 7 day 1. Samples came from an open-label, multicenter, first-in-human phase I dose-escalation trial of ivuxolimab. Adults with locally advanced or metastatic head and neck squamous cell, hepatocellular, melanoma or renal cell carcinoma were enrolled in the trial. CD4+ and CD8+ T cells were sorted separately from peripheral blood before TCR sequencing. The specimen comprised CD4+ or CD8+ T cells sorted from blood, sampled in a trial of the OX40 agonist ivuxolimab. The TCR was taken from an adult with an advanced solid tumor such as melanoma, head and neck, liver or kidney cancer. Rearrangement joined TRBV9 to TRBJ2-3; a confident D gene designation cannot be given. This receptor carries the CDR3 CASSVGAGRPPDTQYF. In nucleotides, the sequence is TGTGCCAGCAGCGTAGGGGCAGGCCGTCCCCCGGATACGCAGTATTTT.